These T cell receptor beta chains were read from a single sample in a study of blood T cell repertoires in COVID-19. Sequencing used immunoSEQ multiplex PCR; TCRdb keeps in-frame clones, though not all of them. The sample shows some 98,000 clones, 82% of them seen only once. Sequencing input: peripheral blood. Receptors originate from a man between 65 and 80 years old with active or convalescent COVID-19. Both conserved end residues are part of each CDR3. D genes are given only for firm matches. For some rows the clone size is stated as once, few or many, or as a class when expanded; others skip it.

D gene | clone size | J gene | V gene | CDR3 protein | CDR3 DNA
- | - | TRBJ2-3 | TRBV9 | CASSMGQPLRTDTQYF | TGTGCCAGCAGCATGGGGCAGCCCCTCCGCACAGATACGCAGTATTTT
- | - | TRBJ2-3 | TRBV2 | CASSLVSPTDTQYF | TGTGCCAGCTCACTAGTAAGTCCCACAGATACGCAGTATTTT
TRBD2 | - | TRBJ2-1 | TRBV6-5 | CASSYLAGSSYNEQFF | TGTGCCAGCAGTTACCTAGCGGGAAGCTCCTACAATGAGCAGTTCTTC
TRBD1 | - | TRBJ1-1 | TRBV18 | CASSKTGQTNTEAFF | TGTGCCAGCTCAAAGACGGGACAGACCAACACTGAAGCTTTCTTT
TRBD2 | - | TRBJ2-3 | TRBV6-2/TRBV6-3 | CASSTPSGTQYF | TGTGCCAGCAGTACTCCTAGCGGTACGCAGTATTTT
TRBD1 | - | TRBJ1-2 | TRBV14 | CASSHRTGGFNYGYTF | TGTGCCAGCAGCCACAGGACAGGGGGCTTTAACTATGGCTACACCTTC
TRBD1 | - | TRBJ1-2 | TRBV5-1 | CASSSLDRGPGYTF | TGCGCCAGCAGCTCCCTGGACAGGGGGCCCGGCTACACCTTC
- | - | TRBJ2-3 | TRBV2 | CASRLEGGEGDTQYF | TGTGCCAGCAGACTAGAGGGGGGGGAAGGAGATACGCAGTATTTT
TRBD1 | - | TRBJ2-2 | TRBV7-2 | CASNIQGAGGELFF | TGTGCCAGCAACATACAGGGGGCAGGCGGGGAGCTGTTTTTT
TRBD1 | - | TRBJ2-1 | TRBV7-3 | CASSTGTGGREQFF | TGTGCCAGCAGCACCGGGACAGGGGGTAGGGAGCAGTTCTTC
TRBD1 | - | TRBJ1-1 | TRBV2 | CASRNDRASTEAFF | TGTGCCAGCAGGAATGACAGGGCTAGTACTGAAGCTTTCTTT
- | few | TRBJ1-5 | TRBV5-8 | CASSLRGSNQPQHF | TGTGCCAGCAGCTTGCGAGGATCCAATCAGCCCCAGCATTTT
- | - | TRBJ1-4 | TRBV7-9 | CASSFERLNEKLFF | TGTGCCAGCAGCTTCGAGAGGTTGAATGAAAAACTGTTTTTT
- | few | TRBJ1-5 | TRBV4-1 | CASSQDGGEGNQPQHF | TGCGCCAGCAGCCAAGACGGGGGGGAGGGGAATCAGCCCCAGCATTTT
- | - | TRBJ1-6 | TRBV6-4 | CASSVEAYNSPLHF | TGTGCCAGCAGTGTGGAGGCTTATAATTCACCCCTCCACTTT
- | - | TRBJ1-1 | TRBV7-2 | CASSSRATNTEAFF | TGTGCCAGCAGCTCCAGGGCGACGAACACTGAAGCTTTCTTT
- | - | TRBJ1-1 | TRBV5-1 | CASSLVTRSEAFF | TGCGCCAGCAGCTTGGTTACGAGGAGTGAAGCTTTCTTT
- | - | TRBJ1-2 | TRBV15 | CATSRGQVGYGYTF | TGTGCCACCAGCAGAGGGCAGGTGGGCTATGGCTACACCTTC
TRBD2 | - | TRBJ2-3 | TRBV3-1/TRBV3-2 | CASSHSGGLGTDTQYF | TGTGCCAGCAGCCACAGCGGGGGCCTCGGCACAGATACGCAGTATTTT
- | - | TRBJ2-7 | TRBV20-1 | CSAVQGIGQYF | TGCAGTGCTGTACAGGGCATCGGGCAGTACTTC
TRBD2 | - | TRBJ2-2 | TRBV29-1 | CSVNSGVNTGELFF | TGCAGCGTCAATAGCGGGGTGAACACCGGGGAGCTGTTTTTT
- | - | TRBJ2-7 | TRBV14 | CASSQDRLYEQYF | TGTGCCAGCAGCCAAGATCGTCTCTACGAGCAGTACTTC
TRBD1 | - | TRBJ2-3 | TRBV4-2 | CASRSTGMSTDTQYF | TGTGCCAGCAGATCGACAGGGATGAGCACAGATACGCAGTATTTT
- | - | TRBJ1-1 | TRBV15 | CATSARENTEAFF | TGTGCCACCTCGGCACGGGAGAACACTGAAGCTTTCTTT
- | - | TRBJ2-3 | TRBV5-5 | CASRLPGGTDTQYF | TGTGCCAGCAGACTCCCGGGGGGCACAGATACGCAGTATTTT
- | - | TRBJ2-1 | TRBV5-8 | CASSPWGGRDNEQFF | TGTGCCAGCAGCCCGTGGGGCGGCAGGGACAATGAGCAGTTCTTC
TRBD2 | - | TRBJ2-5 | TRBV25-1 | CASSGGAETQYF | TGTGCCAGCAGCGGGGGGGCCGAGACCCAGTACTTC
- | - | TRBJ2-1 | TRBV5-4 | CASSLEGGIEQFF | TGTGCCAGCAGCTTGGAGGGAGGCATTGAGCAGTTCTTC
- | - | TRBJ2-3 | TRBV3-1/TRBV3-2 | CASSLGGGTDTQYF | TGTGCCAGCAGCCTCGGGGGTGGGACAGATACGCAGTATTTT
TRBD1 | - | TRBJ2-5 | TRBV30 | CAWIRQGKETQYF | TGTGCCTGGATAAGACAGGGAAAAGAGACCCAGTACTTC
- | once | TRBJ2-1 | TRBV6-5 | CASLSSENNEQFF | TGTGCCAGTCTTTCGAGCGAAAACAATGAGCAGTTCTTC
- | - | TRBJ2-3 | TRBV5-1 | CASSLGGPSTDTQYF | TGCGCCAGCAGCTTGGGCGGCCCTAGCACAGATACGCAGTATTTT
TRBD2 | few | TRBJ2-3 | TRBV5-6 | CASSAYGTRGTDTQYF | TGTGCCAGCAGCGCTTACGGGACTAGGGGCACGGATACGCAGTATTTT
- | - | TRBJ2-3 | TRBV5-1 | CASREGRSTDTQYF | TGCGCCAGCAGGGAGGGCCGTTCAACAGATACGCAGTATTTT
- | - | TRBJ2-7 | TRBV21-1 | CASSNLPGTSGHYEQYF | TGTGCCAGCAGCAACTTACCCGGGACTAGCGGGCACTACGAGCAGTACTTC
- | - | TRBJ2-2 | TRBV5-4 | CASSSTGQNTGELFF | TGTGCCAGCAGCTCCACGGGACAGAACACCGGGGAGCTGTTTTTT
TRBD1 | once | TRBJ1-4 | TRBV7-9 | CASSNREPGQGGRTNEKLFF | TGTGCCAGCAGCAATAGAGAACCGGGACAGGGAGGGCGAACTAATGAAAAACTGTTTTTT
TRBD2 | once | TRBJ2-5 | TRBV5-1 | CASSPGTSGGVTQYF | TGCGCCAGCAGCCCGGGGACTAGCGGGGGCGTGACCCAGTACTTC
TRBD2 | - | TRBJ2-1 | TRBV5-8 | CASSLAAGGQFF | TGTGCCAGCAGCTTGGCGGCGGGGGGGCAGTTCTTC